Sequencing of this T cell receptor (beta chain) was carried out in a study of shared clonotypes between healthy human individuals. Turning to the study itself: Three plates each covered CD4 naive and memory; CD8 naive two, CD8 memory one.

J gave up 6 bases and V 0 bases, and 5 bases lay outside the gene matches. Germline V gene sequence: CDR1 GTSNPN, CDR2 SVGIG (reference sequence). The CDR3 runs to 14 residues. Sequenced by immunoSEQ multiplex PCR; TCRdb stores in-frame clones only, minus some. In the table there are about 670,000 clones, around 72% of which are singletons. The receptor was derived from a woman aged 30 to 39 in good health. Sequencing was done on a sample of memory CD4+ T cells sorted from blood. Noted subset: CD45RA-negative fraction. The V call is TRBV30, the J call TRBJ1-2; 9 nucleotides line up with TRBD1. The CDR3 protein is CAWSVTGGNDGYTF. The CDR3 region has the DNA TGTGCCTGGAGTGTTACAGGGGGCAATGATGGCTACACCTTC. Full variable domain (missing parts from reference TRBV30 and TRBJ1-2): SQTIHQWPATLVQPVGSPLSLECTVEGTSNPNLYWYRQAAGRGLQLLFYSVGIGQISSEVPQNLSASRPQDRQFILSSKKLLLSDSGFYLCAWSVTGGNDGYTFGSGTRLTVV.